The sample holds a few counts of the clone carrying this T cell receptor beta chain. Its matching antigen is unknown. Using unique molecular identifiers, the investigators prepared the TCRbeta library. TCRdb reanalysed the PCR reads using MiXCR and keeps one entry per CDR3 protein. This sample has 600,000 to 700,000 distinct CDR3 sequences, with about an eighth found just once. The source of the sample is a study of T-cell reconstitution after alpha-beta-depleted transplantation in children. General observations from the study: T-cell numbers and diversity, one year after transplant, stemmed largely from T cells that were newly produced. Reports say that about two months after transplant, the alpha-beta T cells came out of several hundred graft clones that had expanded. Where some patients showed high TCRbeta diversity at day 60, it came from recipient T cells and thymic progenitors that had survived.

CDR3 length: 12 amino acids. V lost 5 bases, J lost 7 bases, and 5 bases stayed unmatched. Germline CDR1 and CDR2: SGHRS and YFSETQ. The sequencing here drew on PBMCs, taken before TCRalphabeta/CD19-depleted stem cell transplant. This sequence originates from a girl aged 2 to 10 with congenital amegakaryocytic thrombocytopenia, due to receive a stem cell transplant. The chain has TRBV5-1 and TRBJ1-1, with 7 bases lining up with TRBD1. The CDR3 here is CASRGGTDEAFF. The CDR3 nucleotides read TGCGCCAGCAGGGGTGGGACAGATGAAGCTTTCTTT.